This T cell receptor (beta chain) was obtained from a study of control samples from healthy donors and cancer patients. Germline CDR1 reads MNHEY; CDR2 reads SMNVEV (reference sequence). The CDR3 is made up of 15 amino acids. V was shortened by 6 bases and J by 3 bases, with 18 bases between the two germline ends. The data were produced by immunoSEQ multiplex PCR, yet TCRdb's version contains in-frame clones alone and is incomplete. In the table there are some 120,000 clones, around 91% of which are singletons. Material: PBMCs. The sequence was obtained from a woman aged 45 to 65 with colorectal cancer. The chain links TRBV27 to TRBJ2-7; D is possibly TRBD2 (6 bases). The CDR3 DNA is TGTGCCAGCAGCCCTCCCGGGACTCGGTACTACGAGCAGTACTTC. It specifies CASSPPGTRYYEQYF.